This TCR beta chain was identified during a study of cytomegalovirus exposure and HLA in healthy donors. Study-level background: The approximately 130 validation repertoires and the roughly 690 first-cohort repertoires shared a platform, a later analysis reported.

Study-wide findings and caveats: It was 150 or so TCR beta chains that were listed as cytomegalovirus-associated. Specific recognition of CMV antigens was confirmed in vitro for a few chains (all CMV-associated).

This CDR3 spans 16 amino acids. The germline V gene has CDR1 SGHTA and CDR2 FQGTGA. V was trimmed by 5 bases and J by 1 base, leaving 17 bases between them. Separation from the roughly 700-subject first cohort characterized the roughly 110-subject validation cohort, to which the donors belonged. Turning to this clone: Its target is unknown.

Some clones are missing from TCRdb's copy, which holds only in-frame ones; the method was immunoSEQ multiplex PCR. The sample has about 98,000 clones; approximately 90% are singletons. The source of this sequence is a woman between 25 and 40 years old in good health and CMV-seronegative. Sequencing used PBMCs. J is TRBJ1-1 and V is TRBV7-3, with D possibly being TRBD1 (6 bases). CDR3 sequence reads: CASSLGADRPNTEAFF. The CDR3, as DNA: TGTGCCAGCAGCCTCGGGGCCGACAGGCCGAACACTGAAGCTTTCTTT.